This is a list of T cell receptor beta chains from one sample in a study of cytomegalovirus exposure and HLA in healthy donors. Assay used: immunoSEQ multiplex PCR; TCRdb lists only in-frame clones, some missing. The data contain under 200,000 clones, about 80% of them singletons. Material for sequencing was PBMCs. All receptors derive from a woman between 50 and 59 years old in good health and CMV-seronegative. CDR3s include the opening cysteine and the closing phenylalanine or tryptophan.

j_call v_call cdr3_aa
TRBJ1-1 TRBV5-1 CASSPRQGDTEAFF
TRBJ2-2 TRBV7-9 CASSLRLANTGELFF
TRBJ1-5 TRBV27 CASSYTGFPQHF
TRBJ1-1 TRBV19 CASSITDGTPIEAFF
TRBJ2-3 TRBV5-1 CASSFDRVTDTQYF
TRBJ1-3 TRBV6-7 CASSYRRTGHFSGNTIYF
TRBJ1-3 TRBV10-3 CAISGQGASGNTIYF
TRBJ2-1 TRBV7-8 CASSPRGAIGSGTNNEQFF
TRBJ2-1 TRBV10-3 CAISEWDRGRGEQFF
TRBJ1-4 TRBV9 CASSVGTGGEKLFF
TRBJ2-5 TRBV4-1 CASSQGLAALDQYF
TRBJ2-5 TRBV4-3 CASSQMPLAQLVSQETQYF
TRBJ2-3 TRBV28 CASSQGVVRTQYF
TRBJ2-7 TRBV27 CASSPERTGESNEQYF
. TRBV10-3 CATSTGSIYEQYF
TRBJ1-2 TRBV9 CASSRKGTGVFGYGYTF
TRBJ1-2 TRBV7-9 CASSSYRSSYGYTF
TRBJ1-4 TRBV25-1 CASSDPTGLEKLFF
TRBJ2-1 TRBV2 CASSELRGSYNEQFF
TRBJ2-1 TRBV5-4 CASSPPLSGGLNEQFF
TRBJ2-1 TRBV21-1 CASSTLRDRGSYNEQFF
TRBJ1-2 TRBV7-6 CASSLGQGYGYTF
TRBJ2-1 TRBV25-1 CASTPLTSLGEQFF
TRBJ1-5 TRBV30 CAWSERAGNQPQHF
TRBJ2-3 TRBV29-1 CSVKGTGGPDTQYF
TRBJ2-3 TRBV2 CASSLTDTQYF
TRBJ1-4 TRBV28 CASSLGQGGKLFF